The 27 T cell receptor beta chains reported below all come from one sample, sequenced in a study of T cell clonality in common variable immunodeficiency. Generated by immunoSEQ multiplex PCR, the TCRdb table keeps only in-frame clones and is missing some. There are 30,000 to 40,000 clones in the sample, none observed a single time. The sample comprised peripheral blood mononuclear cells. The receptor source for this set is a person aged 18 to 70 in good health.

This clone was recorded at least ten times. The CDR3 goes on 3 residues after the read ends, and that part is filled in from the germline J gene. J is TRBJ2-5 and V is TRBV20-1; 10 bases are shared with TRBD2. The CDR3 contains 15 residues. Trimming removed 2 bases from V and 5 bases from J; junction bases left unmatched: 8. Germline CDR1 DFQATT, CDR2 SNEGSKA (reference sequence). The chain's CDR3 is CSARKLAGDVETQYF. CDR3 DNA, as far as it was read: TGCAGTGCTAGAAAGCTAGCGGGAGATGTGGAGACC.

As to this clone: The CDR3 end lies 3 residues beyond the end of the read and is filled in from the germline J gene. J is TRBJ2-3 and V is TRBV5-1; 9 bases are shared with TRBD2. The CDR3 length is 14 residues. Germline assignment: CDR1 SGHRS and CDR2 YFSETQ. J lost 6 bases, V lost 2 bases, and 4 bases had no gene match. This CDR3 is CASSFSGSGDTQYF. Partial CDR3 DNA: TGCGCCAGCAGCTTTAGCGGGAGTGGGGATACG.

This clone has at least ten counts. The read comes to an end 3 residues before the CDR3 does, leaving the germline J gene to fill in the end. V is TRBV19 and J is TRBJ2-1, with 12 bases lining up with TRBD2. Germline V gene sequence: CDR1 LNHDA, CDR2 SQIVND (reference sequence). V was clipped by 2 bases and J by 7 bases; unmatched bases: 12. The CDR3 is 18 residues long. The sequenced CDR3 bases are TGTGCCAGTAGTATAACTAGCGGGGGGTTGACAGGTCGTAATGAG. The encoded protein is CASSITSGGLTGRNE. The CDR3, in full, reads CASSITSGGLTGRNEQFF. The full variable domain, with the rest looked up from reference TRBV19 and TRBJ2-1, is DGGITQSPKYLFRKEGQNVTLSCEQNLNHDAMYWYRQDPGQGLRLIYYSQIVNDFQKGDIAEGYSVSREKKESFPLTVTSAQKNPTAFYLCASSITSGGLTGRNEQFFGPGTRLTVL.

This clone was counted only a few times. The read stops 3 residues short of the end of the CDR3; the missing end is completed from the germline J gene. The chain has TRBV10-2 and TRBJ2-1; possible D gene TRBD2, 5 bases. Trimming shortened V by 5 bases and J by 6 bases, and 17 bases separated the two germline ends. The germline CDR1 and CDR2 sequences are WSHSY and SAAADI. The CDR3 contains 15 residues. CDR3 DNA (partial): TGCGCCAGCAGTTTAACTAGAGAACCTAGCAATGAG. This translates into CASSLTREPSNE. The whole CDR3 sequence reads CASSLTREPSNEQFF.

This clone occurred many times. The read ends 3 residues before the CDR3 terminus; that terminus is restored from the germline J gene. The chain is built from TRBV2 and TRBJ1-4; D is uncertain. Trimming cost V 6 bases and J 5 bases, with 10 bases left between them. CDR1 and CDR2 (germline): SNHLY, FYNNEI. The CDR3 has 13 residues. The sequenced CDR3 bases are TGTGCCAGCAGCCGGGTTTTAAATGAAAAA. This codes for CASSRVLNEK. The entire CDR3 reads CASSRVLNEKLFF.

This clone was seen ten or more times. The read falls 3 residues short of the CDR3 end, and the missing part is taken from the germline J gene. The J gene is TRBJ2-3, the V gene TRBV5-1, with a possible D match to TRBD2 (6 bases). Germline loops: CDR1 SGHRS, CDR2 YFSETQ. CDR3 size: 15 residues. V lost 0 bases to trimming and J lost 1 base, with 9 bases between them. This chain's CDR3 is CASSLAGVGTDTQYF. CDR3 DNA (partial): TGCGCCAGCAGCTTGGCGGGGGTAGGCACAGATACG.

This clone was found many times. CDR3 region: CSAPGGGGYEQYF. The CDR3 DNA, read in part, is TGCAGTGCCCCAGGAGGGGGAGGCTACGAG. This chain joins TRBV20-1 and TRBJ2-7; either TRBD1 or TRBD2 may fit D (6 bases each). The read halts 3 residues ahead of the CDR3 end, with the missing end drawn from the germline J gene. V was pared by 6 bases and J by 3 bases, with 15 bases between. Per the germline V gene, CDR1 is DFQATT and CDR2 is SNEGSKA (reference sequence). The CDR3 is 13 amino acids.

This clone was found many times. The CDR3 end is not reached by the read, which stops 3 residues before it; the germline J gene fills it in. V gene TRBV20-1 combines with J gene TRBJ2-5, with TRBD2 matching over 10 bases. CDR1 and CDR2 (germline): DFQATT, SNEGSKA (reference sequence). The V segment lost 4 bases and the J segment 5 bases; nucleotides outside the gene matches: 19. The CDR3 runs 18 residues. CDR3 DNA (partial): TGCAGTGCTAAAACAGGGGGGGCGGGACTAGCGATTATGGAGACC. It encodes CSAKTGGAGLAIMET. The complete CDR3 reads CSAKTGGAGLAIMETQYF.

At least ten counts were recorded for this clone. Sequencing ends 3 residues short of the CDR3 end; the germline J gene provides the rest. The chain has TRBV7-3 and TRBJ1-2, with D unclear. Germline assignment: CDR1 SGHTA and CDR2 FQGTGA. This CDR3 has 15 residues. The CDR3 loop is CASSLVGHPGEGYTF. The CDR3 bases that were read are TGTGCCAGCAGCTTAGTAGGGCATCCCGGAGAGGGC. Drawing the rest from reference TRBV7-3 and TRBJ1-2, the complete variable domain is GAGVSQTPSNKVTEKGKYVELRCDPISGHTALYWYRQSLGQGPEFLIYFQGTGAADDSGLPNDRFFAVRPEGSVSTLKIQRTERGDSAVYLCASSLVGHPGEGYTFGSGTRLTVV.

There are a few counts of this clone. The read terminates 3 residues ahead of where the CDR3 ends, so the germline J gene completes it. The chain is built from TRBV18 and TRBJ2-3, with 16 bases fitting TRBD2. Trimming cost V 6 bases and J 1 base; bases outside gene matches: 10. The CDR3 has 19 amino acids. The germline V gene has CDR1 KGHSH and CDR2 LQKENI. CDR3 residues: CASSKGLAGGQDGTDTQYF. CDR3 DNA, as far as it was read: TGTGCCAGCTCCAAGGGACTAGCGGGGGGGCAAGATGGCACAGATACG.

This clone was seen at least ten times. Coverage ceases 3 residues before the CDR3 finishes, and the germline J gene fills in the end. The J gene is TRBJ1-5, the V gene TRBV30; possible D gene TRBD1, 6 bases. V gave up 1 base and J gave up 4 bases, with 11 bases separating them. The CDR3 sequence is 14 residues long. CDR1 GTSNPN and CDR2 SVGIG come from the germline V gene (reference sequence). The CDR3 bases that were read are TGTGCCTGGAGTGGGGGCAGGGGAAATCAGCCC. This gives the protein CAWSGGRGNQP. Given in full, the CDR3 is CAWSGGRGNQPQHF.

As to this clone: Read coverage stops 3 residues before the CDR3 terminus; the germline J gene supplies the remainder. The V call is TRBV19, the J call TRBJ2-2, with 9 bases matching TRBD1. The germline gives CDR1 LNHDA, CDR2 SQIVND (reference sequence). CDR3 length: 14 residues. V dropped 6 bases and J dropped 7; count of bases not matched to a gene: 6. CDR3 in amino acids: CASRGDREYGELFF. CDR3 DNA (partial): TGTGCCAGTAGGGGGGACAGGGAGTACGGGGAG.

This clone occurred many times. With the read ending 3 residues before the CDR3 end, the germline J gene is used to fill in that end. V is TRBV5-1 and J is TRBJ1-3; D is perhaps TRBD1 (5 bases). The CDR3 totals 16 residues. Germline V gene lookup returns CDR1 SGHRS and CDR2 YFSETQ. Deletions cut 4 bases from V and 0 bases from J, with 14 bases between. The sequenced CDR3 bases are TGCGCCAGCAGCGCCGACAGTACCCTCTCTGGAAACACC. The encoded protein is CASSADSTLSGNT. Given in full, the CDR3 is CASSADSTLSGNTIYF.

This clone was recorded many times. The missing CDR3 end, 3 residues past where the read stops, is filled in from the germline J gene. This sequence joins TRBV30 and TRBJ2-1, with TRBD2 matching 8 bases. Germline CDR1 GTSNPN, CDR2 SVGIG (reference sequence). V lost 0 bases, J lost 7 bases, and 5 bases stayed unmatched. The length of the CDR3 is 14 residues. CDR3 DNA, as far as it was read: TGTGCCTGGAGTGTACGGGCTAGCGGGAATGAG. This encodes CAWSVRASGNE. The entire CDR3 is CAWSVRASGNEQFF.

This clone has a handful of counts. The read gets to within 3 residues of the CDR3 end, and the germline J gene fills in the rest. The rearrangement links TRBV13 to TRBJ2-3, with 8 bases aligning to TRBD1. The CDR3 consists of 21 residues. Germline V lookup: CDR1 PRHDT, CDR2 FYEKMQ (reference sequence). V lost 1 base to trimming and J lost 0 bases; unmatched junction nucleotides: 18. Partial CDR3 DNA: TGTGCCAGCAGCTTAGTTTCCACCAAACGGGACAGGATCCTTAGCACAGATACG. Translating it yields CASSLVSTKRDRILSTDT. The entire CDR3 is CASSLVSTKRDRILSTDTQYF. Together with reference TRBV13 and TRBJ2-3, the CDR3 gives the full variable domain: AAGVIQSPRHLIKEKRETATLKCYPIPRHDTVYWYQQGPGQDPQFLISFYEKMQSDKGSIPDRFSAQQFSDYHSELNMSSLELGDSALYFCASSLVSTKRDRILSTDTQYFGPGTRLTVL.

This clone showed up just a few times. The observed sequence ends 3 residues before the CDR3 terminus, with the missing tail filled in from the germline J gene. The J gene is TRBJ1-2, the V gene TRBV30; possible D gene TRBD1, 5 bases. The CDR3 is 15 residues long. CDR1 is GTSNPN, CDR2 SVGIG, per germline (reference sequence). CDR3 amino acids: CAWRPRTRERHTYTF. Partial CDR3 DNA: TGTGCCTGGAGACCGCGGACCAGGGAACGTCATACC. The full variable domain, completed using reference TRBV30 and TRBJ1-2, is SQTIHQWPATLVQPVGSPLSLECTVEGTSNPNLYWYRQAAGRGLQLLFYSVGIGQISSEVPQNLSASRPQDRQFILSSKKLLLSDSGFYLCAWRPRTRERHTYTFGSGTRLTVV.

To note about this clone: The read gets to within 3 residues of the CDR3 end, and the germline J gene fills in the rest. The genes are TRBV13 and TRBJ1-1; D remains unclear. This CDR3 is 14 amino acids long. Germline V gene data show CDR1 as PRHDT and CDR2 as FYEKMQ (reference sequence). V was cut by 1 base and J by 0 bases, with 6 bases left in between. CDR3 loop: CASSLARLNTEAFF. CDR3 DNA, as far as it was read: TGTGCCAGCAGCTTAGCTCGGTTGAACACTGAA.

This clone was counted only a few times. Coverage ceases 3 residues before the CDR3 finishes, and the germline J gene fills in the end. The V gene is TRBV7-8, the J gene TRBJ2-3; 7 positions match TRBD2. The CDR3 has 15 residues. Looked up from germline, CDR1 is SGHVS and CDR2 is FQNEAQ. The covered CDR3 bases are TGTGCCAGCAGCAGACGGCGGGAGTTCCAAGAGACG. Translating it yields CASSRRREFQET. In full, the CDR3 is CASSRRREFQETQYF.

This clone was found a few times. One end of the junction fails to match germline, which may point to a read error. Partial CDR3 DNA: TGTTCCAGCAGCTTAGATGTGGGCACG. It specifies CSSSLDVGT. In full, the CDR3 reads CSSSLDVGTQYF. The J gene is TRBJ2-3, the V gene TRBV7-9; D gene uncertain. Read coverage stops 3 residues before the CDR3 terminus; the germline J gene supplies the remainder. Germline V gene data show CDR1 as SEHNR and CDR2 as FQNEAQ (reference sequence). The CDR3 sequence is 12 residues long.

In this sample, this clone turned up many times. With the read ending 3 residues before the CDR3 end, the germline J gene is used to fill in that end. The chain couples TRBV19 to TRBJ1-5, with a weak D call TRBD1 (5 bases). Trimming shortened V by 7 bases and J by 7 bases, and 11 bases separated the two germline ends. This CDR3 is 12 amino acids long. Germline CDR1 is LNHDA and CDR2 is SQIVND (reference sequence). The part of the CDR3 DNA that was read is TGTGCCAGTAAGGGAGGGGCCCAGCCC. Translated, it gives CASKGGAQP. The whole CDR3 protein is CASKGGAQPQHF.

This clone has at least ten counts. The read ends 3 residues before the CDR3 terminus; that terminus is restored from the germline J gene. The V and J genes are TRBV5-1 and TRBJ2-3, with 7 bases identical to TRBD2. The CDR3 consists of 16 residues. Germline values: CDR1 SGHRS, CDR2 YFSETQ. J lost 4 bases, V lost 0 bases, and 8 bases had no gene match. CDR3 amino acids: CASSLEGGRGADTQYF. The CDR3 bases that were read are TGCGCCAGCAGCTTGGAGGGCGGGAGAGGAGCAGATACG.

In the case of this clone: Read data end 3 residues before the CDR3 end; the end is taken from the germline J gene. The chain recombines TRBV5-1 with TRBJ2-7, with 8 bases lining up with TRBD2. This CDR3 region has 14 residues. V lost 7 bases, J lost 6 bases, and 12 bases stayed unmatched. From germline, CDR1 is SGHRS and CDR2 YFSETQ. Partial CDR3 DNA: TGCGCCAGCCGGAGCGGGAGTGTCGAGGGCGAG. Its protein is CASRSGSVEGE. The full CDR3 is CASRSGSVEGEQYF.

The table lists this clone with many counts. Read data end 3 residues before the CDR3 end; the end is taken from the germline J gene. This rearrangement joins TRBV5-1 to TRBJ2-2, with TRBD2 matching 9 bases. Trimming cost V 7 bases and J 6 bases; bases outside gene matches: 7. Germline CDR1 SGHRS, CDR2 YFSETQ. The CDR3 has 14 amino acids. Here the CDR3 reads CASLVGLASGELFF. The CDR3 bases that were read are TGCGCCAGCCTAGTGGGACTAGCCTCCGGGGAG.

This clone was observed at least ten times. Read coverage stops 3 residues before the CDR3 terminus; the germline J gene supplies the remainder. The chain carries TRBV20-1 and TRBJ1-1; D not certain. Trimming removed 4 bases from V and 1 base from J, with 22 bases in between. From germline, CDR1 is DFQATT and CDR2 SNEGSKA (reference sequence). The CDR3 is 17 amino acids. The CDR3 reads CSATRAPRLIWNTEAFF. Partial CDR3 DNA: TGCAGTGCTACCCGAGCCCCACGATTAATCTGGAACACTGAA.

This clone has a count of ten or more. Incomplete CDR3 DNA: TGTGCCAGCAGCGCTTATAGCGGGAGATACACCGGGGAG. This codes for CASSAYSGRYTGE. The whole CDR3 protein is CASSAYSGRYTGELFF. J is TRBJ2-2 and V is TRBV7-3; 9 bases line up with TRBD2. The CDR3 end is not reached by the read, which stops 3 residues before it; the germline J gene fills it in. CDR1 is SGHTA, CDR2 FQGTGA, per germline. The CDR3 runs 16 residues. The V segment lost 5 bases and the J segment 3 bases; nucleotides outside the gene matches: 7.

On this clone itself: Coverage ceases 3 residues before the CDR3 finishes, and the germline J gene fills in the end. The chain employs TRBV30 and TRBJ1-1; 10 bases match TRBD1. The junction had 10 bases not matched to a gene; V was cut back by 4 bases and J by 5 bases. Germline CDR1 and CDR2: GTSNPN and SVGIG (reference sequence). CDR3 size: 15 residues. CDR3 bases read: TGTGCCTGGAAATGGGGGACAGGGGTCGGGACTGAA. Translated: CAWKWGTGVGTE. The complete CDR3 reads CAWKWGTGVGTEAFF.

This clone was seen at least ten times. From the germline J gene comes the end of the CDR3, since the read stops 3 residues before it. The V call is TRBV5-1, the J call TRBJ2-5, with TRBD1 matching 8 bases. Germline V gives CDR1 SGHRS, CDR2 YFSETQ. J lost 5 bases, V lost 0 bases, and 15 bases had no gene match. The CDR3 totals 18 residues. The CDR3 DNA, read in part, is TGCGCCAGCAGCTTGGCCCTACTGACCCCAGGGGGCGGGGAGACC. It encodes CASSLALLTPGGGET. The complete CDR3 protein is CASSLALLTPGGGETQYF.